This T cell receptor beta chain was obtained from a study of blood T cell repertoires in COVID-19. Profiling relied on immunoSEQ multiplex PCR, and the TCRdb table lists in-frame clones only, not all of them. The data show hundreds of thousands of clones, about 88% seen once. The TCR comes from a woman aged 55-75 years with COVID-19, enrolled during active disease. The sequenced sample consisted of peripheral blood.

The CDR3 region is CASSIGRNEQFF. In nucleotides, the CDR3 is TGTGCCAGTAGTATAGGTCGCAATGAGCAGTTCTTC. The genes are TRBV19 and TRBJ2-1; D remains unclear. The germline V and J ends were trimmed by 1 base and 6 bases, with 4 bases remaining between them. The CDR3 is 12 amino acids. Per germline, CDR1 LNHDA and CDR2 SQIVND (reference sequence).